The source of this T cell receptor (beta chain) is a study of tumor and adjacent non-tumor tissue in lung cancer. At the level of the study: The cohort had around twelve adenocarcinoma, 2 squamous cell and 1 small cell patients. The patients, 10 or so men and about 5 women, were about 30 to 76 with stage I to III disease. Findings of the study overall: Tumor repertoires had a smaller top 100 clone share than normal lung.

The CDR3 length is 14 residues. Germline V lookup: CDR1 DFQATT, CDR2 SNEGSKA (reference sequence). A modified ARM-PCR protocol with three rounds of nested PCR amplified TCRbeta. TCRdb re-called the multiplex PCR reads through MiXCR, storing one row per CDR3 protein. The sample carries around 50,000 distinct CDR3 sequences, around 59% recorded once. No cell sorting was done before RNA was extracted from the tissue. This non-tumor lung sample came from over 3 cm beyond the tumor edge. A word on this clonotype: Its antigen is as yet unknown. A single base separates this from a much larger clone, so it may be a read error.

The chain combines TRBV20-1 with TRBJ1-2, with 8 bases fitting TRBD1. Sequenced sample: distant non-tumor lung tissue. The source of this sequence is a woman in her 70s with non-small cell lung cancer. The CDR3 sequence: CIARGGDRNYGYTF. The CDR3 DNA is TGCATTGCTAGAGGGGGGGACAGGAACTATGGCTACACCTTC.